These 3 T cell receptor beta chains originate from one sample sequenced in a study of CD8+ T cells in alopecia areata. Described treatment: oral pan-JAK inhibitor, 5-10 mg twice daily. Extracted RNA was reverse transcribed into cDNA, the sequencing template. Method: immunoSEQ multiplex PCR; TCRdb's copy keeps in-frame clones and lacks some. Here the sample spans over 80,000 clones, roughly 47% being singletons. Sequenced here: CD8+ T cells sorted from blood, sampled at week 24, from a patient treated with tofacitinib. These receptors originate from a human donor with alopecia areata.

The chain employs TRBV9 and TRBJ2-7, with 8 bases lining up with TRBD1. This CDR3 contains 15 residues. Trimming at V came to 4 bases and at J to 6 bases, leaving 12 bases not matched to a gene. CDR1 is SGDLS, CDR2 YYNGEE, per germline. CDR3 sequence: CASSPRTGLSVEQYF. The CDR3 nucleotides read TGTGCCAGCAGCCCCCGGACAGGGTTGAGCGTCGAGCAGTACTTC.

As regards this clone: One junction end does not reproduce the germline sequence, and a read error may be involved. The chain links TRBV5-8 to TRBJ2-7; a possible D gene is TRBD1 (6 bases). Looked up from germline, CDR1 is SGHTS and CDR2 is YDEGEE. The length of the CDR3 is 9 residues. CDR3 loop: CASSRQAEF. In DNA form, the CDR3 reads TGTGCCAGCAGCCGACAGGCCGAGTTC.

This sequence joins TRBV28 and TRBJ1-4; TRBD1 aligns across 8 bases. CDR3 size: 17 residues. Germline CDR1 is MDHEN and CDR2 is SYDVKM. The trim removed 5 bases at V and 4 bases at J, leaving 12 bases unmatched. In DNA, the CDR3 is TGTGCCAGCAGTACAGGACGTCTCGGACAGGGTAATGAAAAACTGTTTTTT. Translation: CASSTGRLGQGNEKLFF.